The rows below give T cell receptor beta chains drawn from one sample of a study of early T cells in non-severe SARS-CoV-2 infection. From the 5' RACE reads, TCRdb called clonotypes with MiXCR, one entry per CDR3 protein. This repertoire shows 40,000 to 60,000 distinct CDR3 sequences, 6.2% found once; its top ten account for roughly 6.9%. The sample was whole blood, taken at baseline. The receptors originated from an adult who was a healthcare worker with PCR-confirmed SARS-CoV-2 infection or an uninfected control (not recorded which). Each CDR3 is given without its conserved first and last residue.

j_call cdr3_length v_call cdr3_aa
TRBJ1-2 11 TRBV12-3/TRBV12-4 ASSRTGGDGYT
TRBJ2-2 17 TRBV30 AWSVIGRGLNRDAGELF
TRBJ2-3 10 TRBV27 ASSSRLAGSY
TRBJ2-7 14 TRBV5-1 ASSLGGTGLSYEQY
TRBJ2-5 13 TRBV12-3/TRBV12-4 ASSLGQGDQETQY
TRBJ1-1 13 TRBV28 ASSPLRQLNTEAF
TRBJ2-5 18 TRBV20-1 SARGIGTSGPRGPQETQY
TRBJ1-3 12 TRBV10-3 AISEDLSGNTIY
TRBJ2-7 10 TRBV28 ASSFQWSEQY
TRBJ1-5 11 TRBV20-1 SAARDRGQPQH
TRBJ2-3 13 TRBV9 ASSVQASQTDTQY
TRBJ2-1 14 TRBV6-6 ASSYSLGLVSNEQF
TRBJ1-2 11 TRBV2 ASSSATNYGYT
TRBJ1-5 14 TRBV28 ASSLWQQGLNQPQH
TRBJ1-2 12 TRBV10-3 AISVKRGDYGYT
TRBJ1-3 12 TRBV20-1 SATDRFTGNTIY
TRBJ2-5 11 TRBV7-9 ASRSGPGETQY
TRBJ1-5 13 TRBV20-1 SARDPTGSNQPQH
TRBJ2-7 15 TRBV28 ASSLWFRTGMAHEQY
TRBJ1-1 11 TRBV7-2 ASSVGVGAEAF
TRBJ2-1 14 TRBV7-6 ASSPAWTSGSNGQF
TRBJ2-3 12 TRBV20-1 AAHSGVGTDTQY
TRBJ2-7 11 TRBV20-1 SARLAISYEQY
TRBJ2-7 15 TRBV7-8 ASSLAQGLAGSYEQY
TRBJ1-2 9 TRBV12-3/TRBV12-4 ASGRSGGYT
TRBJ1-6 10 TRBV28 ASSLPHSPLH
TRBJ2-7 13 TRBV15 ATSIDKGASYEQY
TRBJ1-3 15 TRBV11-2 ASSFQGQGTSGNTIY
TRBJ2-7 12 TRBV10-2 ASRDRVSSYEQY
TRBJ1-6 7 TRBV20-1 SASPPLH
TRBJ1-5 12 TRBV18 ASSRDRPDQPQH
TRBJ1-1 10 TRBV6-2/TRBV6-3 ASTYSRHEAF
TRBJ2-5 15 TRBV20-1 SASGVLAGEFQETQY
TRBJ2-5 12 TRBV7-3 ASSPTDRPETQY
TRBJ2-5 9 TRBV2 ASRFSGTQY
TRBJ2-3 11 TRBV7-8 ASSQVSYDTQY
TRBJ2-5 15 TRBV20-1 SARATYSGSLQETQY
TRBJ1-5 13 TRBV7-9 ASSLENYSNQPQH
TRBJ2-7 13 TRBV12-3/TRBV12-4 ASSLASTGTYEQY
TRBJ1-3 13 TRBV11-3 ASSKMGSVGNTIY